The T cell receptor (beta chain) described here comes from a study of blood T cell repertoires in COVID-19. Under the authors' procedure: Quantification of nucleated cells was approximated via reference gene primer amplification. The protocol was immunoSEQ multiplex PCR, while the TCRdb copy is restricted to in-frame clones and leaves out a portion. V and J calls and clone size come straight from that table; D and trimming were deduced from the DNA. The repertoire holds 150,000 to 200,000 clones, with roughly 82% as singletons. This clone appeared a few times. Trimming shortened V by 6 bases and J by 3 bases, and 15 bases separated the two germline ends. This CDR3 spans 14 amino acids. Germline-derived CDR1 and CDR2 are MDHEN and SYDVKM.

This TCR was recovered from a man aged 50 to 59 who had recovered from COVID-19. This chain joins TRBV28 and TRBJ2-7; D gene ambiguous. The sequenced material came from PBMCs or T cells enriched from blood (not recorded which). The chain's CDR3 is CASSPPQAVYEQYF. The CDR3 DNA reads TGTGCCAGCAGCCCCCCCCAGGCCGTCTACGAGCAGTACTTC.